A single sample gave rise to the 27 T cell receptor beta chains below, sequenced in a study of response to subunit inactivated influenza vaccine. TCRdb itself ran the RT-PCR reads through MiXCR, one entry per CDR3 protein. The sample shows just under 550,000 distinct CDR3 sequences, approximately 22% of them seen only once. These sequences were also reported in another study, on T cells expressing NK-cell markers. Per that paper: Beta-chain TCR cDNA was generated via 5'RACE template switching with UMIs.

The specimen was CD4+ T cells sorted from PBMCs, collected approximately 12 days after vaccination. The receptor source for this set is a man between 50 and 59 years old who received an inactivated influenza vaccine.

The chain recombines TRBV5-1 with TRBJ2-1; 7 bases are shared with TRBD2. The germline V gene encodes CDR1 SGHRS and CDR2 YFSETQ. The CDR3 spans 15 residues. After removal of 0 bases from V and 8 bases from J, the junction contained 8 bases not matched to a gene. This CDR3 reads CASSLGGSKVDEQFF. The DNA for the CDR3 is TGCGCCAGCAGCTTGGGCGGGAGTAAGGTCGATGAGCAGTTCTTC.

This clonotype was found a few times. One end of the junction varies from germline; a read error may be responsible. DNA of the CDR3: TGTGCCAGCAGCCTAGCGGGCTCGACGCAGTATTTT. Translation gives CASSLAGSTQYF. The chain is built from TRBV7-9 and TRBJ2-3, with 8 bases that match TRBD2. This CDR3 has 12 amino acids. Germline values: CDR1 SEHNR, CDR2 FQNEAQ (reference sequence).

J is TRBJ2-1 and V is TRBV11-2; 9 nucleotides align to TRBD1. The length of the CDR3 is 14 residues. The germline V gene encodes CDR1 SGHAT and CDR2 FQNNGV. V trimming: 5 bases; J trimming: 8 bases; junction bases outside the gene matches: 7. The CDR3 nucleotides read TGTGCCAGCAGCACCGGGACAGGGAGGTATGAGCAGTTCTTC. Protein sequence: CASSTGTGRYEQFF. Combining the CDR3 with reference TRBV11-2 and TRBJ2-1 gives the whole variable domain EAGVAQSPRYKIIEKRQSVAFWCNPISGHATLYWYQQILGQGPKLLIQFQNNGVVDDSQLPKDRFSAERLKGVDSTLKIQPAKLEDSAVYLCASSTGTGRYEQFFGPGTRLTVL.

The chain employs TRBV4-1 and TRBJ2-5; D gene uncertain. V lost 1 base and J lost 4, with 7 bases in between. Per germline, CDR1 MGHRA and CDR2 YSYEKL. The CDR3 length is 13 residues. Here the CDR3 reads CASSQGRLETQYF. The CDR3 DNA reads as TGCGCCAGCAGCCAAGGTAGACTAGAGACCCAGTACTTC.

This clonotype was counted a few times. V gene TRBV5-1 combines with J gene TRBJ2-5; 8 nucleotides align to TRBD1. Trimming cost V 4 bases and J 4 bases; bases outside gene matches: 21. CDR3 length: 19 amino acids. Germline V lookup: CDR1 SGHRS, CDR2 YFSETQ. This chain's CDR3 is CASSPRPIQGAMGLETQYF. The CDR3 nucleotides read TGCGCCAGCAGCCCACGACCTATCCAGGGGGCCATGGGTTTAGAGACCCAGTACTTC.

This clonotype was detected ten times or more. This chain uses TRBV5-5 with TRBJ2-3; 7 bases are a match to TRBD1. The CDR3 has 15 amino acids. The ends lost 0 bases at V and 3 bases at J; junction bases unmatched: 4. Germline V gene sequence: CDR1 SGHKS, CDR2 YYEKEE (reference sequence). In DNA, the CDR3 is TGTGCCAGCAGCTTGGGACAGGGAAGGACAGATACGCAGTATTTT. Protein sequence: CASSLGQGRTDTQYF.

The rearrangement joins TRBV20-1 to TRBJ1-6, with D maybe TRBD1 (5 bases). CDR3 length: 13 amino acids. Germline assignment: CDR1 DFQATT and CDR2 SNEGSKA (reference sequence). The V and J ends lost 3 bases and 8 bases respectively, with 11 bases between them. CDR3 bases: TGCAGTGCTAGCGGGGGGGGTTATTCACCCCTCCACTTT. It translates to CSASGGGYSPLHF.

This clonotype was detected ten times or more. The rearrangement links TRBV3-1 to TRBJ1-6; 7 nucleotides agree with TRBD1. The CDR3 loop spans 16 amino acids. The ends lost 1 base at V and 7 bases at J; junction bases unmatched: 7. Germline loops: CDR1 LGHDT, CDR2 YNNKEL (reference sequence). CDR3 sequence: CASSQVESDRNSPLHF. In DNA form, the CDR3 reads TGTGCCAGCAGCCAAGTGGAATCGGACAGGAATTCACCCCTCCACTTT.

In its sample, this clonotype was seen a few times. This chain joins TRBV11-2 and TRBJ1-4; possibly TRBD1 for D (5 bases). This CDR3 is 15 amino acids long. CDR1 is SGHAT and CDR2 is FQNNGV in the germline V gene. The V end was cut by 0 bases, the J end by 8 bases, with 13 bases between. The CDR3: CASSLDLGGSEKLFF. Here the CDR3 DNA reads TGTGCCAGCAGCTTAGATCTGGGGGGATCGGAAAAACTGTTTTTT.

The sample holds a few counts of this clonotype. The gene calls are TRBV4-3 and TRBJ2-5, with 9 bases matching TRBD1. This CDR3 comprises 13 residues. Looked up from germline, CDR1 is LGHNA and CDR2 is YSLEER. Germline trimming cut 3 bases from V and 5 bases from J; bases unmatched to any gene: 1. The CDR3 reads CASSHDRGETQYF. CDR3 DNA sequence: TGCGCCAGCAGCCATGACAGGGGGGAGACCCAGTACTTC.

V and J are TRBV5-5 and TRBJ2-7, with D tentatively TRBD1 or TRBD2 (6 bases each). V lost 1 base, J lost 2 bases, and 10 bases lay in between. CDR3 length: 14 amino acids. In germline, CDR1 is SGHKS, CDR2 YYEKEE (reference sequence). The CDR3 sequence: CASSLNGGTYEQYF. The CDR3 nucleotides read TGTGCCAGCAGCTTGAACGGGGGCACCTACGAGCAGTACTTC.

This clonotype was seen more than once but under ten times. The J gene is TRBJ2-7, the V gene TRBV20-1; tentative D call: TRBD1 (5 bases). The CDR3 extends over 14 amino acids. Trimming left V 5 bases short and J 1 base short, with 15 bases between. Germline V gene data show CDR1 as DFQATT and CDR2 as SNEGSKA (reference sequence). CDR3 protein: CSAPLYRSSYEQYF. Written as DNA, the CDR3 is TGCAGTGCTCCCCTGTACAGGTCATCCTACGAGCAGTACTTC.

J is TRBJ2-5 and V is TRBV12-3 or TRBV12-4, with 7 bases fitting TRBD2. This CDR3 has 13 residues. V lost 4 bases, J lost 4 bases, and 3 bases stayed unmatched. The CDR3 loop reads CASSWGGRETQYF. For the CDR3, the DNA is TGTGCCAGCAGTTGGGGGGGACGAGAGACCCAGTACTTC.

J is TRBJ1-2 and V is TRBV27, with D perhaps matching TRBD1 (5 bases). The CDR3 sequence is 14 residues long. CDR1 is MNHEY and CDR2 is SMNVEV in the germline V gene (reference sequence). Trimming shortened V by 0 bases and J by 10 bases, and 15 bases separated the two germline ends. As DNA, the CDR3 is TGTGCCAGCAGTTTATCATGGGACGGGGCCGACTACACCTTC. Translated: CASSLSWDGADYTF.

This chain joins TRBV6-1 and TRBJ1-1; tentative D call: TRBD1 (6 bases). The CDR3 extends over 17 amino acids. The V and J ends lost 5 bases and 0 bases respectively, with 19 bases between them. Germline V lookup: CDR1 MNHNS, CDR2 SASEGT. The DNA for the CDR3 is TGTGCCAGCAGTCCACAGGGCATACACTCCATGAACACTGAAGCTTTCTTT. Protein product: CASSPQGIHSMNTEAFF.

The rearrangement joins TRBV30 to TRBJ2-7; weak D call: TRBD2 (6 bases). The CDR3 runs 14 residues. The V gene's germline CDR1 is GTSNPN and CDR2 SVGIG (reference sequence). Trimming removed 4 bases from V and 0 bases from J, with 13 bases in between. CDR3 residues: CAWTRGIFSYEQYF. DNA of the CDR3: TGTGCCTGGACACGGGGGATTTTCTCCTACGAGCAGTACTTC.

The J gene is TRBJ2-5, the V gene TRBV20-1; TRBD1 matches 9 bases. This CDR3 spans 19 amino acids. V lost 6 bases and J lost 5; bases outside the gene matches: 25. CDR1 is DFQATT and CDR2 is SNEGSKA in the germline V gene (reference sequence). The CDR3 loop reads CSATRPGTGPWGLRETQYF. Written as DNA, the CDR3 is TGCAGTGCCACTCGTCCCGGGACAGGGCCGTGGGGTCTGAGGGAGACCCAGTACTTC.

The V gene is TRBV6-5, the J gene TRBJ2-5, with TRBD1 matching 7 bases. The CDR3 has 14 amino acids. V lost 2 bases and J lost 4; bases outside the gene matches: 4. Germline V gene sequence: CDR1 MNHEY, CDR2 SVGAGI. CDR3 sequence (DNA): TGTGCCAGCAGTTACGACAGGGCGGGAGAGACCCAGTACTTC. This translates into CASSYDRAGETQYF.

This clonotype came up many times. This rearrangement joins TRBV5-1 to TRBJ2-2; 12 bases align to TRBD1. V lost 4 bases and J lost 6; bases outside the gene matches: 4. CDR1 and CDR2 from the germline V gene are SGHRS and YFSETQ. This CDR3 is 15 amino acids long. The DNA of the CDR3 is TGCGCCAGCAGCCGGGACAGGGGGCAAGCCGGGGAGCTGTTTTTT. As protein: CASSRDRGQAGELFF.

This clonotype was counted many times. The chain joins TRBV5-1 to TRBJ2-2; weak D call: TRBD1 (7 bases). Trimming shortened V by 0 bases and J by 4 bases, and 10 bases separated the two germline ends. There are 15 residues in the CDR3. Germline lookup yields CDR1 SGHRS and CDR2 YFSETQ. The DNA for the CDR3 is TGCGCCAGCAGCTTGGTCCAGGGGGGCACCGGGGAGCTGTTTTTT. Translated, it gives CASSLVQGGTGELFF.

This clonotype showed up just a few times. This chain connects TRBV12-3 or TRBV12-4 to TRBJ2-6; D ambiguous. This CDR3 contains 12 residues. V was cut by 8 bases and J by 2 bases, with 4 bases left in between. CDR3 sequence: CASGTGANVLTF. CDR3 nucleotides: TGTGCCAGCGGGACTGGGGCCAACGTCCTGACTTTC.

The V gene is TRBV20-1, the J gene TRBJ1-1; tentative D call: TRBD1 (5 bases). The V end lost 3 bases, the J end lost 1 base, and 12 bases lay between the germline ends. This CDR3 has 14 amino acids. From germline, CDR1 is DFQATT and CDR2 SNEGSKA (reference sequence). CDR3 bases: TGCAGTGCTAGCCGACAGATATCGAACACTGAAGCTTTCTTT. Its protein is CSASRQISNTEAFF.

J is TRBJ2-5 and V is TRBV4-2; D unclear. The germline CDR1 and CDR2 sequences are LGHNA and YNFKEQ. This CDR3 contains 14 residues. V was pared by 2 bases and J by 1 base, with 8 bases between. CDR3 nucleotide sequence: TGTGCCAGCAGCCAACTGGAGACCCAAGAGACCCAGTACTTC. The encoded protein is CASSQLETQETQYF.

The CDR3: CSARKGTTQETQYF. Written as DNA, the CDR3 is TGCAGTGCTAGAAAAGGGACAACACAAGAGACCCAGTACTTC. This rearrangement joins TRBV20-1 to TRBJ2-5, with a weak D call TRBD1 (6 bases). Germline-derived CDR1 and CDR2 are DFQATT and SNEGSKA (reference sequence). V lost 2 bases and J lost 2, with 12 bases in between. This CDR3 comprises 14 residues.

This clonotype was counted between two and nine times. The chain is built from TRBV29-1 and TRBJ2-3; TRBD2 matches at 9 bases. The CDR3 contains 14 residues. The J segment lost 3 bases and the V segment lost 5 bases, leaving 6 bases of the junction unmatched. Germline-derived CDR1 and CDR2 are SQVTM and ANQGSEA. The CDR3 DNA is TGCAGCGTTATTATAGCGGGAGCTACAGATACGCAGTATTTT. This translates into CSVIIAGATDTQYF.

The J gene is TRBJ1-2, the V gene TRBV29-1; TRBD1 matches 9 bases. The CDR3 contains 14 residues. The germline V gene has CDR1 SQVTM and CDR2 ANQGSEA. The ends lost 7 bases at V and 1 base at J; junction bases unmatched: 7. The CDR3 region is CSAKQGAHNYGYTF. For the CDR3, the DNA is TGCAGCGCGAAACAGGGGGCGCATAACTATGGCTACACCTTC.

V and J are TRBV20-1 and TRBJ2-1; TRBD1 agrees at 10 bases. Trimming removed 3 bases from V and 6 bases from J; junction bases left unmatched: 8. Germline CDR1 is DFQATT and CDR2 is SNEGSKA (reference sequence). The CDR3 sequence is 15 residues long. The CDR3 here is CSASPGTGARNEQFF. DNA for the CDR3: TGCAGTGCTAGCCCCGGGACAGGGGCTCGCAATGAGCAGTTCTTC.